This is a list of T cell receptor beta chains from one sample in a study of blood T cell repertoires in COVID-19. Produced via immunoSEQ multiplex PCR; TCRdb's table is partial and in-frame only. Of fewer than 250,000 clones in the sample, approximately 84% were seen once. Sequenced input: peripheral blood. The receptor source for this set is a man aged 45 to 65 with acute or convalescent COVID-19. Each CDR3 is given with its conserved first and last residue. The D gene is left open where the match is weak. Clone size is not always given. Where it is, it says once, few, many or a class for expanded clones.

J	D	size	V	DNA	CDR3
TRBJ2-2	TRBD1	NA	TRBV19	TGTGCCAGTTACGACGGACAGGGGACCGGGGAGCTGTTTTTT	CASYDGQGTGELFF
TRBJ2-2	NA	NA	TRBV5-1	TGCGCCAGCAGCTTGGCCCAGGACACCGGGGAGCTGTTTTTT	CASSLAQDTGELFF
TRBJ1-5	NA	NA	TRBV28	TGTGCCAGCAGTTTAAGGCAGGGGAACCAGCCCCAGCATTTT	CASSLRQGNQPQHF
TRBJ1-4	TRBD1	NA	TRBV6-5	TGTGCCAGCAACTCTGGACAGGCCTTTAATGAAAAACTGTTTTTT	CASNSGQAFNEKLFF
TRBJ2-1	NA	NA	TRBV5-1	TGCGCCAGCAGCTTGGACAGCTCCTACAATGAGCAGTTCTTC	CASSLDSSYNEQFF
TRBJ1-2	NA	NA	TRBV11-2	TGTGCCAGCAGCTTAGCGGTAGCTAACTATGGCTACACCTTC	CASSLAVANYGYTF
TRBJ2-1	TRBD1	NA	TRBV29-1	TGCAGCGTTGAACCCCAGGGGGTTCTCTCCTACAATGAGCAGTTCTTC	CSVEPQGVLSYNEQFF
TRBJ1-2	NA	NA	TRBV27	TGTGCCAGCAGTCGCGATTTGACAGCAACTAACTATGGCTACACCTTC	CASSRDLTATNYGYTF
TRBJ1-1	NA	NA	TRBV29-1	TGCAGCGTTGATCCGGAGAGGGCTTTCTTT	CSVDPERAFF
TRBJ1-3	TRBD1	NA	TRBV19	TGTGCCAGTAGGCCGGGACAGGGATTCGGAAACACCATATATTTT	CASRPGQGFGNTIYF
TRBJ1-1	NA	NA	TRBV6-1	TGTGCCAGCAGTGAGTTACAGAACACTGAAGCTTTCTTT	CASSELQNTEAFF
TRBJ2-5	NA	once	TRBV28	TGTGCCAGCAGTTCCCCGGCCGGAAGAGGCCAAGAGACCCAGTACTTC	CASSSPAGRGQETQYF
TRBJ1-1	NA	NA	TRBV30	TGTGCCTGGCGAGTCCAGATGGGGGGGGCTTTCTTT	CAWRVQMGGAFF
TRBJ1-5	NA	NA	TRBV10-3	TGTGCCATCAGTGAGACCGACAGTCAGCCCCAGCATTTT	CAISETDSQPQHF
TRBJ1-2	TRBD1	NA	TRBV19	TGTGCCAGTTACGGGACAGGCTATGGCTACACCTTC	CASYGTGYGYTF
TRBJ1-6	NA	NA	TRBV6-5	TGTGCCAGCACAGGGAACAATTCACCCCTCCACTTT	CASTGNNSPLHF
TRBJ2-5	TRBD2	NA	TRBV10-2	TGCGCCAGCAAGAGAGCGGGGGAAGAGACCCAGTACTTC	CASKRAGEETQYF
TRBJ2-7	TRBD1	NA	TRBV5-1	TGCGCCAGCAGCCCGCGACAGGGGTCCTACGAGCAGTACTTC	CASSPRQGSYEQYF
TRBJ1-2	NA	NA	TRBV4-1	TGCGCCAGCAGCCAAAGGGACTCGAGTGGCTACACCTTC	CASSQRDSSGYTF
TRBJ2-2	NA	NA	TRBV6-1	TGTGCCAGCAGTGAGGGGGCAGTCAGAACCGGGGAGCTGTTTTTT	CASSEGAVRTGELFF
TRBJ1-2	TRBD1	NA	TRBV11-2	TGTGCCAGCAGTTACGACAGGGGAGCTAACTATGGCTACACCTTC	CASSYDRGANYGYTF
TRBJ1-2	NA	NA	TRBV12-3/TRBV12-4	TGTGCCAGCAGTTTAGAAACAGGGAATGGCTACACCTTC	CASSLETGNGYTF
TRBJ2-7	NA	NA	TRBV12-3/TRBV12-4	TGTGCCAGCAGTTTATATCACGAGCAGTACTTC	CASSLYHEQYF
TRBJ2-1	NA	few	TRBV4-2	TGTGCCAGCAGCCGGCAGATGGACTCAGCCTACAATGAGCAGTTCTTC	CASSRQMDSAYNEQFF
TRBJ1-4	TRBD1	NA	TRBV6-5	TGTGCCAGCCGCCTGGACAGGGGGCATGAAAAACTGTTTTTT	CASRLDRGHEKLFF
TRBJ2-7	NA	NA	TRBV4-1	TGCGCCAGCAGCCAAGAAGGTTCGGGACTGTCTGAGTACTTC	CASSQEGSGLSEYF
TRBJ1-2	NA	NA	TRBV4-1	TGCGCCAGCAGCCAAGGTGTAGCTCCCTATGGCTACACCTTC	CASSQGVAPYGYTF
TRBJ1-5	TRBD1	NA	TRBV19	TGTGCCAGTAGTACGAGTCAGGGGGTCCTACAGCCCCAGCATTTT	CASSTSQGVLQPQHF
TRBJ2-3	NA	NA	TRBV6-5	TGTGCCAGCAGTTACTCCTTGGGGCCGGGAGATACGCAGTATTTT	CASSYSLGPGDTQYF
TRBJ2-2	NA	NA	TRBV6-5	TGTGCCAGCACGGAGGGAGGCCCCGGGGAGCTGTTTTTT	CASTEGGPGELFF
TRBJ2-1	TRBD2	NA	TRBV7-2	TGTGCCAGCAGCCCAAGCGGGATCCACAATGAGCAGTTCTTC	CASSPSGIHNEQFF
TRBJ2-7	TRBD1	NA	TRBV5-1	TGCGCCAGCAGCGACGGACAGGGCAACGAGCAGTACTTC	CASSDGQGNEQYF
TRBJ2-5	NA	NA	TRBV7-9	TGTGCCAGCAGCTGGAGGGACCAAGAGACCCAGTACTTC	CASSWRDQETQYF
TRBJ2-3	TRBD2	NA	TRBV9	TGTGCCAGCAGCGGCGGGACTAGCGGCACAGATACGCAGTATTTT	CASSGGTSGTDTQYF
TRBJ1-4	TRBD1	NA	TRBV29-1	TGCAGCGTCGCAGGGACAGGGCTTAATGAAAAACTGTTTTTT	CSVAGTGLNEKLFF
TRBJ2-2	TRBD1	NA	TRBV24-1	TGTGCCACCAGTGATGTGGGACAGGGGGACACCGGGGAGCTGTTTTTT	CATSDVGQGDTGELFF
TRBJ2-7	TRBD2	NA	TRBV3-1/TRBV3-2	TGTGCCAGCAGCCAAGATGAACTAGCGGGAGGGTCCCACTTC	CASSQDELAGGSHF
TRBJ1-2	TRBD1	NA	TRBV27	TGTGCCACCCGCCGGACAGGGGGCAACTATGGCTACACCTTC	CATRRTGGNYGYTF
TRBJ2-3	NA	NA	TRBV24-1	TGTGCCACCAGTGATACTAGCATAGATACGCAGTATTTT	CATSDTSIDTQYF
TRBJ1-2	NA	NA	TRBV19	TGTGCCAGTAGCAATACACGCAGCGGCTATGGCTACACCTTC	CASSNTRSGYGYTF
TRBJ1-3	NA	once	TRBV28	TGTGCCAGCAGTTTAAGAGGGCCTGGAAACACCATATATTTT	CASSLRGPGNTIYF
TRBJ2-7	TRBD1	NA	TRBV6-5	TGTGCCAGCAGTTACTCGGGCAGGGGGCCCTACGAGCAGTACTTC	CASSYSGRGPYEQYF